Presented here are 4 T cell receptor beta chains from one specimen sequenced in a study of tumor-infiltrating lymphocytes in oesophageal squamous cell carcinoma. TCRdb used MiXCR to reprocess the PCR reads, holding one entry per CDR3 protein. The sample contains about 14,000 distinct CDR3 sequences, almost 50% of which appear only once. Sequencing was performed on blood. Receptors were obtained from a male donor with esophageal squamous cell carcinoma.

In its sample, this clonotype was seen once. The chain couples TRBV7-2 to TRBJ2-1; 7 nucleotides line up with TRBD2. Gene TRBJ2-7 matches the end of the DNA better, so the J call may be wrong. Looked up from germline, CDR1 is SGHTA and CDR2 is FQGNSA. The CDR3 loop spans 15 amino acids. CDR3 DNA sequence: TGTGCCAGCAGCCCTGTGGCGACTAGCCGGTACGAGCAGTACTTC. It translates to CASSPVATSRYEQYF.

This clonotype was seen repeatedly, ten times or more. The chain couples TRBV20-1 to TRBJ2-1; possibly TRBD2 for D (6 bases). V was trimmed by 3 bases and J by 0 bases, leaving 12 bases between them. There are 15 residues in the CDR3. Germline CDR1 and CDR2: DFQATT and SNEGSKA (reference sequence). The CDR3 coding sequence is TGCAGTGCTAGCTCGGGCGGGAACTCCTACAATGAGCAGTTCTTC. As protein: CSASSGGNSYNEQFF.

The V gene is TRBV24-1, the J gene TRBJ2-5, with D possibly being TRBD1 (6 bases). Germline V CDR1 and CDR2: KGHDR, SFDVKD. This CDR3 has 15 amino acids. V was clipped by 6 bases and J by 11 bases, with 24 bases between them. CDR3 sequence (DNA): TGTGCCACCAGTACGGGAACAGGGTCCTACAATGAGCAGTACTTC. Translated, it gives CATSTGTGSYNEQYF.

The genes are TRBV7-3 and TRBJ2-5; D possibly corresponds to TRBD1 (6 bases). With 5 bases removed from V and 5 bases from J, the gap between germline ends came to 18 bases. Germline CDR1 and CDR2: SGHTA and FQGTGA. The CDR3 is made up of 15 amino acids. The CDR3 region has the DNA TGTGCCAGCAGCCAGTTCCAGGGGTTTGGGGAGACCCAGTACTTC. Translation: CASSQFQGFGETQYF.